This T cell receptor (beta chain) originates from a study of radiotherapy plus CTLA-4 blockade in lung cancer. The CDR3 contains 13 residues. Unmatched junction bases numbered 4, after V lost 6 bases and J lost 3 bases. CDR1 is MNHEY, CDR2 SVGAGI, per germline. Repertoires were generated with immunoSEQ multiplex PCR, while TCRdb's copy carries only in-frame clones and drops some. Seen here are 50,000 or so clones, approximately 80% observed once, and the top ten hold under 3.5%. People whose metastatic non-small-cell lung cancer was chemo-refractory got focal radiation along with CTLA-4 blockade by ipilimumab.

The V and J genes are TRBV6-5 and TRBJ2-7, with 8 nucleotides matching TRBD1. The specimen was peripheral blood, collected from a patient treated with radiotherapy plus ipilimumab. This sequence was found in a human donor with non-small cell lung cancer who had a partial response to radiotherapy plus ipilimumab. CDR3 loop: CASSRGQGYEQYF. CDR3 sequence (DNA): TGTGCCAGCAGCCGCGGACAGGGCTACGAGCAGTACTTC.